This TCR beta chain was sequenced in a study of human T cells and chemical hapten exposure. About the study: Diphenylcyclopropenone doses were given weekly to the scalps of patients across the approximately 25-week study. Slight differences in pooled library volume were the main source of varying TCR yields across samples.

This clonotype came up many times. TCRdb reprocessed the RACE reads via MiXCR and lists one record per CDR3 protein. This table holds about 46,000 distinct CDR3 sequences, 8.5% to 10% found once. Time point here: pre-sensitization, week 0. Treatment defined: therapeutic diphenylcyclopropenone sensitization with weekly scalp DPC. This clonotype originated in a woman aged 35 to 49 with alopecia areata. Some clones in this sample may be carry-over from other donors' samples. The sequencing here drew on whole blood, taken in connection with sensitization to the hapten diphenylcyclopropenone (DPC).

The chain's CDR3 is CASTKVAGYNEQYF. The CDR3 DNA reads as TGTGCCAGCACCAAAGTGGCAGGGTACAACGAGCAGTACTTC. The chain is built from TRBV7-9 and TRBJ2-7; a weak D match, TRBD1 (5 bases). Germline values: CDR1 SEHNR, CDR2 FQNEAQ (reference sequence). This CDR3 has 14 residues. V lost 7 bases and J lost 5, with 18 bases in between.